What follows is one T cell receptor beta chain and its context. Its target is unknown. The data were taken from a study of T cell responses to AZD1222 COVID-19 vaccine. Study-wide results and caveats: Recipients of AZD1222 seropositive at baseline numbered only 5 to 7. Clonal diversity was possibly underestimated; the donors were predominantly white British and more often female. Sampled repertoires all dated from after the peak T cell response.

Generated by immunoSEQ multiplex PCR, the TCRdb table keeps only in-frame clones and is missing some. The table includes some 150,000 clones, about 90% detected once. V lost 1 base to trimming and J lost 5 bases; unmatched junction nucleotides: 9. The germline V gene has CDR1 LNHDA and CDR2 SQIVND (reference sequence). The length of the CDR3 is 17 residues. The V call is TRBV19, the J call TRBJ2-5, with 11 bases identical to TRBD2. This clonotype was sampled from an adult in good health. Sequenced here: peripheral blood, sampled on day 0 of MenACWY control vaccination. CDR3 sequence reads: CASSIGTSGYPEETQYF. The CDR3 DNA reads as TGTGCCAGTAGTATAGGGACTAGCGGGTACCCCGAGGAGACCCAGTACTTC.